A selection of T cell receptor beta chains follows, all from one sample in a study of regulatory T cells. The protocol was immunoSEQ multiplex PCR, while the TCRdb copy is restricted to in-frame clones and leaves out a portion. The repertoire holds over 25,000 clones, with 80% to 95% as singletons. Sequenced input: conventional CD4+ T cells sorted from blood. Receptor source: a person aged 18 to 29 with CD3G deficiency. CDR3s include the opening cysteine and the closing phenylalanine or tryptophan. The order of the fields is D gene, J gene, V gene, clone size, CDR3 DNA, CDR3 protein. A D gene is named only where the DNA matches it firmly. Clone size appears in some rows only: once, few, many, or a class for an expanded clone.

.	TRBJ2-7	TRBV4-1	once	TGCGCCAGCAGCCAAGGCACCTACCCCTACGAGCAGTACTTC	CASSQGTYPYEQYF
.	TRBJ2-7	TRBV28	.	TGTGCCAGCAGTTCTAGCTCCTACGAGCAGTACTTC	CASSSSSYEQYF
TRBD1	TRBJ1-2	TRBV5-6	.	TGTGCCAGCAGCTCCCTTACCACAGGGGTGGCCTATGGCTACACCTTC	CASSSLTTGVAYGYTF
TRBD1	TRBJ1-2	TRBV28	.	TGTGCCAGCAGTTCCGGACAGGGGACCGGGAGCTACACCTTC	CASSSGQGTGSYTF
.	TRBJ2-7	TRBV7-2	.	TGTGCCAGCAGGTCCGCCCTGAGCTCCTACGAGCAGTACTTC	CASRSALSSYEQYF
.	TRBJ2-7	TRBV14	once	TGTGCCAGCAGCCAAGCCCGGGTCGAGCAGTACTTC	CASSQARVEQYF
.	TRBJ2-7	TRBV6-1	once	TGTGCCAGCAGGGAAGGGTCCTACGAGCAGTACTTC	CASREGSYEQYF
.	TRBJ2-5	TRBV18	.	TGTGCCAGCTCCCCCGGAGGGACCCAGTACTTC	CASSPGGTQYF
.	TRBJ2-1	TRBV19	.	TGTGCCAGTAGTCCGGACTATCGGAGGCAGTTCTTC	CASSPDYRRQFF
.	TRBJ2-3	TRBV11-2	.	TGTGCCAGCAGCTGGCGGGTCACAGATACGCAGTATTTT	CASSWRVTDTQYF
TRBD2	TRBJ2-5	TRBV10-3	.	TGTGCCATCAGCAGAGGGAGGGGCGACCAGGCGGCCCAGTACTTC	CAISRGRGDQAAQYF
TRBD1	TRBJ2-2	TRBV5-1	.	TGCGCCAGCAGCTCAGGGGGCCTGAACACCGGGGAGCTGTTTTTT	CASSSGGLNTGELFF
TRBD1	TRBJ2-3	TRBV4-3	.	TGCGCCAGCAGCCAAGGGATCCTGACAGGGCCTCCTAGCACAGATACGCAGTATTTT	CASSQGILTGPPSTDTQYF
.	TRBJ2-1	TRBV7-2	.	TGTGCCAGCAGCTATCAGGGGACTCCGCAGTTCTTC	CASSYQGTPQFF
.	TRBJ2-7	TRBV6-1	.	TGTGCCAGCAGTGAAACTGGAGGCGAGCAGTACTTC	CASSETGGEQYF
.	TRBJ2-7	TRBV6-6	.	TGTGCCAGCAGTGGAAATGCTTACGAACAGTACTTC	CASSGNAYEQYF
.	TRBJ2-5	TRBV29-1	.	TGCAGCGGGGTGCGGGGCCAGGAGACCCAGTACTTC	CSGVRGQETQYF
TRBD1	TRBJ2-3	TRBV5-1	.	TGCGCCAGCAGGGACAGGAGCACAGATACGCAGTATTTT	CASRDRSTDTQYF